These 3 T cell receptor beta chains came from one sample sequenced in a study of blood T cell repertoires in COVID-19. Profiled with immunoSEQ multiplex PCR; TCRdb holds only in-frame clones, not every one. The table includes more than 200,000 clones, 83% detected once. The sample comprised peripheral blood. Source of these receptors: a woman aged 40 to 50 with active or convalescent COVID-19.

CDR3 nucleotide sequence: TGTGCCACCAGCAGGGCGAACACTGAAGCTTTCTTT. This sequence encodes CATSRANTEAFF. The V and J genes are TRBV15 and TRBJ1-1, with D unresolved. V lost 3 bases and J lost 1, with 3 bases in between. CDR3 length equals 12 residues. CDR1 is LNHNV and CDR2 is YYDKDF in the germline V gene (reference sequence).

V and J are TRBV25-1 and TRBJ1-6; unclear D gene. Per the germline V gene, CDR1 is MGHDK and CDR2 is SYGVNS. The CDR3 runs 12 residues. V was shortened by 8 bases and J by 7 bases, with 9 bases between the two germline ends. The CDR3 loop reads CASGLGNSPLHF. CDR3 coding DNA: TGTGCCAGCGGTCTGGGCAATTCACCCCTCCACTTT.

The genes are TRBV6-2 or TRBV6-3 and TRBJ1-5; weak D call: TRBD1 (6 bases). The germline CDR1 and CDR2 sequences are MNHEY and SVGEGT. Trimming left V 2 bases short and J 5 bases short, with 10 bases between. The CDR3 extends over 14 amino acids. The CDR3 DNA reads TGTGCCAGCAGTTACACCAGGGGTGATCAGCCCCAGCATTTT. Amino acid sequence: CASSYTRGDQPQHF.